This paragraph covers one TCR beta chain sequence. Its antigen is unidentified. Ligated cDNA underwent four rounds of PCR with nested alpha and beta constant region primers and SP2. Reverse transcription of blood and skin TCR RNA was primed at alpha and beta constant regions. TCRdb called the 5' RACE reads again in MiXCR, with one record for every CDR3 protein. Of roughly 56,000 distinct CDR3 sequences in the sample, 7% to 8.5% were seen once. An oligonucleotide containing a UMI was ligated to the 3' end of TCR cDNA. Input was about 1 to 1,100 ng of DNase-treated total RNA without cell sorting. This sample is drawn from a study of naive and memory T cell subsets. Findings and limits, study-wide: TCR transcript changes with activation or differentiation may affect this RNA method.

The germline V gene encodes CDR1 MNHEY and CDR2 SMNVEV (reference sequence). The CDR3 spans 17 residues. V was pared by 3 bases and J by 2 bases, with 20 bases between. The sequence came from a male donor in good health. J is TRBJ2-7 and V is TRBV27, with D tentatively TRBD2 (6 bases). CDR3 in amino acids: CASSFAPLGTVTYEQYF. CDR3 DNA sequence: TGTGCCAGCAGTTTTGCCCCCCTCGGGACTGTAACCTACGAGCAGTACTTC.